These 20 T cell receptor beta chains were sequenced from one sample in a study of shared clonotypes between healthy human individuals. Repertoires were generated with immunoSEQ multiplex PCR, while TCRdb's copy carries only in-frame clones and drops some. The sample includes 2,100,000 or so clones, almost 96% of them seen just once. Sequencing was done on a sample of naive CD4+ T cells sorted from blood. The subset denotes: CD45RA+ positively selected. The receptors stem from a young man in good health.

DNA for the CDR3: TGTGCCAGCAGCTTTTCAGACGGGCAGTTCTTC. As protein: CASSFSDGQFF. The gene calls are TRBV7-9 and TRBJ2-1; no clear D. Germline loops: CDR1 SEHNR, CDR2 FQNEAQ (reference sequence). Trimming cost V 3 bases and J 12 bases, with 9 bases left between them. This CDR3 comprises 11 residues.

The rearrangement joins TRBV11-2 to TRBJ2-7; the match to TRBD1 covers 8 bases. This CDR3 is built from 15 residues. Looked up from germline, CDR1 is SGHAT and CDR2 is FQNNGV. Trimming cost V 5 bases and J 6 bases; bases outside gene matches: 12. The CDR3 DNA reads as TGTGCCAGCAGCCCACGGACAGGGAGGAGCGGCGAGCAGTACTTC. Amino acids: CASSPRTGRSGEQYF.

Comments on this clone: Other nucleotide sequences from this sample produce the same CDR3. The chain employs TRBV10-1 and TRBJ1-1; unclear D gene. Germline CDR1 reads WNHNN; CDR2 reads SYGVQD (reference sequence). CDR3 length: 13 residues. V lost 5 bases and J lost 2, with 9 bases in between. The CDR3 region is CASSRQANTEAFF. The CDR3 DNA follows: TGCGCCAGCAGTAGGCAGGCTAACACTGAAGCTTTCTTT.

This clone was found once. The genes are TRBV28 and TRBJ2-7; D gene uncertain. The V end lost 6 bases, the J end lost 0 bases, and 27 bases lay between the germline ends. The CDR3 extends over 19 amino acids. CDR1 MDHEN and CDR2 SYDVKM come from the germline V gene. The CDR3 DNA reads as TGTGCCAGCAGCCTACTCGTTATCTCCGGGTCAGAGAGCTCCTACGAGCAGTACTTC. Protein: CASSLLVISGSESSYEQYF.

About this clone: The sample has other DNA sequences that encode this CDR3 too. The CDR3 region is CASRTGQGSYEQYF. CDR3 sequence (DNA): TGCGCCAGCAGGACAGGACAGGGCTCCTACGAGCAGTACTTC. This rearrangement joins TRBV5-1 to TRBJ2-7, with 8 bases aligning to TRBD1. V gave up 5 bases and J gave up 0 bases; unmatched junction bases: 4. The CDR3 length is 14 residues. Germline V CDR1 and CDR2: SGHRS, YFSETQ.

Note on this clone: Other DNA variants within this sample encode the same CDR3. The chain couples TRBV20-1 to TRBJ2-7; no clear D gene. The CDR3 covers 11 residues. The ends were cut back, 3 bases at V and 3 bases at J, with 6 bases in the middle. Looked up from germline, CDR1 is DFQATT and CDR2 is SNEGSKA (reference sequence). As DNA, the CDR3 is TGCAGTGCTAGTTGGGGCTACGAGCAGTACTTC. Its protein is CSASWGYEQYF.

The chain combines TRBV25-1 with TRBJ2-7, with D hard to call. Deletions cut 3 bases from V and 3 bases from J, with 3 bases between. The CDR3 runs 11 residues. Germline V CDR1 and CDR2: MGHDK, SYGVNS. Here the CDR3 reads CASSEHYEQYF. The CDR3 region has the DNA TGTGCCAGCAGTGAGCACTACGAGCAGTACTTC.

The rearrangement uses TRBV6-5 and TRBJ2-7, with TRBD2 as a possible D gene (5 bases). Between the trimmed V and J ends, which lost 5 bases and 5 bases, there was a span of 13 bases. The CDR3 length is 13 residues. CDR1 and CDR2 (germline): MNHEY, SVGAGI. CDR3 coding DNA: TGTGCCAGCAGTCGGACTGGGGTGGACGAGCAGTACTTC. Its translation is CASSRTGVDEQYF.

V gene TRBV5-6 combines with J gene TRBJ2-3; 7 nucleotides align to TRBD2. V dropped 4 bases and J dropped 2; count of bases not matched to a gene: 4. The CDR3 sequence is 14 residues long. Germline-derived CDR1 and CDR2 are SGHDT and YYEEEE. CDR3 residues: CASSRSGVTDTQYF. The CDR3 DNA is TGTGCCAGCAGCCGGAGCGGGGTCACAGATACGCAGTATTTT.

The rearrangement joins TRBV19 to TRBJ1-6, with D tentatively TRBD1 (6 bases). In germline, CDR1 is LNHDA, CDR2 SQIVND (reference sequence). V lost 7 bases, J lost 3 bases, and 13 bases lay in between. The CDR3 loop spans 15 amino acids. The CDR3 DNA reads as TGTGCCAGTACCTCCAGACAGGTCTATAATTCACCCCTCCACTTT. It specifies CASTSRQVYNSPLHF.

J is TRBJ1-1 and V is TRBV6-5; maybe TRBD1 (5 bases). Germline values: CDR1 MNHEY, CDR2 SVGAGI. The CDR3 contains 15 residues. V was cut by 0 bases and J by 1 base, with 9 bases left in between. CDR3 nucleotides: TGTGCCAGCAGTTACTCGTCCGGACAGAACACTGAAGCTTTCTTT. Translation: CASSYSSGQNTEAFF.

The genes are TRBV27 and TRBJ2-3; no definite D call. The V end lost 1 base, the J end lost 1 base, and 12 bases lay between the germline ends. CDR3 size: 16 residues. Germline V CDR1 and CDR2: MNHEY, SMNVEV (reference sequence). DNA for the CDR3: TGTGCCAGCAGTTTATTCGGTAGCAGTGGCACAGATACGCAGTATTTT. This codes for CASSLFGSSGTDTQYF.

This chain links TRBV7-3 with TRBJ2-1, with D tentatively TRBD2 (6 bases). V was clipped by 4 bases and J by 3 bases, with 16 bases between them. Germline V gene lookup returns CDR1 SGHTA and CDR2 FQGTGA. The CDR3 has 16 amino acids. CDR3 amino acids: CASSSRTGLYYNEQFF. DNA of the CDR3: TGTGCCAGCAGCTCCCGGACGGGACTCTACTACAATGAGCAGTTCTTC.

The chain combines TRBV19 with TRBJ2-5, with D perhaps assigned TRBD1 or TRBD2 (5 bases each). The CDR3 is made up of 14 amino acids. Germline CDR1 and CDR2: LNHDA and SQIVND (reference sequence). V lost 4 bases and J lost 4, with 13 bases in between. CDR3 sequence: CASSNGAPGETQYF. CDR3 DNA: TGTGCCAGTAGTAACGGGGCCCCGGGAGAGACCCAGTACTTC.

In regard to this clone: The same CDR3 can be traced to other DNA sequences in this sample. This rearrangement joins TRBV28 to TRBJ1-2, with a possible D match to TRBD1 (6 bases). Germline CDR1 reads MDHEN; CDR2 reads SYDVKM. This CDR3 is 13 amino acids long. V shed 6 bases and J shed 1 base, with 9 bases lying between them. CDR3: CASRGGSNYGYTF. Here the CDR3 DNA reads TGTGCCAGCAGAGGGGGGAGTAACTATGGCTACACCTTC.

The CDR3 DNA reads TGCGCCAGCACGCCCCTTTGGGACTCCTACGAGCAGTACTTC. Translation gives CASTPLWDSYEQYF. The chain recombines TRBV5-1 with TRBJ2-7; D call uncertain. V was pared by 6 bases and J by 0 bases, with 13 bases between. Germline V lookup: CDR1 SGHRS, CDR2 YFSETQ. CDR3 length equals 14 residues.

This chain connects TRBV11-2 to TRBJ2-1; D might be TRBD1 (5 bases). The CDR3 runs to 12 residues. The germline CDR1 and CDR2 sequences are SGHAT and FQNNGV. V shed 2 bases and J shed 9 bases, with 8 bases lying between them. In nucleotides, the CDR3 is TGTGCCAGCAGCTTAAGTAGGGGTGAGCAGTTCTTC. Amino acid sequence: CASSLSRGEQFF. Based on the CDR3 plus reference TRBV11-2 and TRBJ2-1, the full variable domain is EAGVAQSPRYKIIEKRQSVAFWCNPISGHATLYWYQQILGQGPKLLIQFQNNGVVDDSQLPKDRFSAERLKGVDSTLKIQPAKLEDSAVYLCASSLSRGEQFFGPGTRLTVL.

The rearrangement links TRBV4-3 to TRBJ2-2; 10 nucleotides line up with TRBD2. The germline CDR1 and CDR2 sequences are LGHNA and YSLEER. V lost 0 bases and J lost 7; bases outside the gene matches: 8. The CDR3 loop spans 17 amino acids. This CDR3 reads CASSQDRLAGVGGELFF. CDR3 DNA sequence: TGCGCCAGCAGCCAAGATAGGCTAGCGGGAGTTGGCGGGGAGCTGTTTTTT.

The chain employs TRBV18 and TRBJ2-7; 8 nucleotides match TRBD1. The CDR3 sequence is 15 residues long. Germline CDR1 KGHSH, CDR2 LQKENI. After removal of 4 bases from V and 7 bases from J, the junction contained 12 bases not matched to a gene. CDR3 DNA: TGTGCCAGCTCACAAAGGCAGCGACAGGGGACAGAGCAGTACTTC. Protein: CASSQRQRQGTEQYF.

J is TRBJ1-5 and V is TRBV7-2; 9 bases agree with TRBD1. The CDR3 spans 15 residues. Germline lookup yields CDR1 SGHTA and CDR2 FQGNSA. J was trimmed by 4 bases and V by 4 bases; bases with no gene match: 5. CDR3 region: CASSYAGTGNQPQHF. The CDR3 coding sequence is TGTGCCAGCAGCTACGCCGGGACAGGGAATCAGCCCCAGCATTTT. Combining the CDR3 with reference TRBV7-2 and TRBJ1-5 gives the whole variable domain GAGVSQSPSNKVTEKGKDVELRCDPISGHTALYWYRQSLGQGLEFLIYFQGNSAPDKSGLPSDRFSAERTGGSVSTLTIQRTQQEDSAVYLCASSYAGTGNQPQHFGDGTRLSIL.